What follows are 20 T cell receptor beta chains derived from one specimen sequenced in a study of a mutant IDH1 vaccine in newly diagnosed glioma. TCRdb keeps only in-frame clones here, not all; method: immunoSEQ multiplex PCR. The repertoire holds roughly 42,000 clones, around 85% seen once, with 1.7% in the top ten. For these receptors, no antigen is known. Time point noted: week 5, during vaccination. Vaccinated patients received 300 ug of mutant IDH1 20-mer peptide per dose, with topical imiquimod. Sample: PBMCs, taken from a glioma patient whose treatment included an IDH1 peptide vaccine. The source is a man in his forties or fifties with glioma.

The genes are TRBV18 and TRBJ1-1, with a weak D call TRBD1 (6 bases). The CDR3 consists of 15 residues. V dropped 6 bases and J dropped 4 bases, with 18 bases sitting between them. Germline CDR1 reads KGHSH; CDR2 reads LQKENI. This CDR3 is CASSAASGGRTEAFF. In DNA form, the CDR3 reads TGTGCCAGCTCCGCCGCTTCGGGGGGCCGCACTGAAGCTTTCTTT.

The V and J genes are TRBV7-9 and TRBJ1-5, with D tentatively TRBD1 (5 bases). The CDR3 is made up of 12 amino acids. CDR1 SEHNR and CDR2 FQNEAQ come from the germline V gene (reference sequence). The V gene lost 7 bases and the J gene lost 9 bases, with 13 bases spanning the gap. The CDR3 DNA follows: TGTGCCAGCACCCTTAATACAGGGCCCCAGCATTTT. This gives the protein CASTLNTGPQHF.

The table lists this clone with a count of one. The chain employs TRBV14 and TRBJ1-1; possibly TRBD1 for D (5 bases). V lost 9 bases and J 4 bases, leaving 12 bases between the germline ends. The CDR3 has 12 amino acids. Germline V gene lookup returns CDR1 SGHDN and CDR2 FVKESK. The CDR3 region is CARPREGTEAFF. Here the CDR3 DNA reads TGTGCCAGACCCAGGGAGGGCACTGAAGCTTTCTTT.

The chain links TRBV5-1 to TRBJ2-7; 7 nucleotides match TRBD1. The CDR3 contains 15 residues. Trimming at V came to 2 bases and at J to 2 bases, leaving 7 bases not matched to a gene. CDR1 and CDR2 (germline): SGHRS, YFSETQ. The CDR3 bases are TGCGCCAGCAGCTTCGACGGTGGGACAGCCTACGAGCAGTACTTC. The encoded protein is CASSFDGGTAYEQYF.

The chain uses TRBV2 and TRBJ2-7, with D maybe TRBD1 (6 bases). Trimming stripped 5 bases from V and 5 bases from J, with 7 bases between. The CDR3 length is 11 residues. From germline, CDR1 is SNHLY and CDR2 FYNNEI. The chain's CDR3 is CASSYRDEQYF. CDR3 DNA: TGTGCCAGCAGTTACAGGGACGAGCAGTACTTC.

The CDR3: CASSFQGSYEQYF. The CDR3 DNA reads as TGCGCCAGCAGCTTCCAGGGATCCTACGAGCAGTACTTC. V gene TRBV5-1 combines with J gene TRBJ2-7; possible D gene TRBD1, 5 bases. Trimming left V 2 bases short and J 1 base short, with 7 bases between. The length of the CDR3 is 13 residues. Germline CDR1 and CDR2: SGHRS and YFSETQ.

A remark on this clone: This sample includes further DNA sequences coding for the same CDR3. The chain couples TRBV5-1 to TRBJ2-3, with 8 bases matching TRBD2. With 0 bases clipped from V and 3 bases from J, the junction kept 6 bases outside the gene matches. Germline CDR1 is SGHRS and CDR2 is YFSETQ. The CDR3 extends over 16 amino acids. CDR3 coding DNA: TGCGCCAGCAGCTTGGAGGGTCGGGAGGGGACAGATACGCAGTATTTT. Translated, it gives CASSLEGREGTDTQYF.

This sequence joins TRBV7-8 and TRBJ2-2, with 8 positions matching TRBD2. This CDR3 has 17 residues. Germline loops: CDR1 SGHVS, CDR2 FQNEAQ. V lost 3 bases to trimming and J lost 0 bases; unmatched junction nucleotides: 6. The CDR3, as DNA: TGTGCCAGCAGCTTTCCTAGCGGGCTTGCGAACACCGGGGAGCTGTTTTTT. It is translated as CASSFPSGLANTGELFF.

This CDR3 reads CASSVAGGVHEQYF. CDR3 coding DNA: TGTGCCAGCAGTGTGGCGGGAGGGGTCCACGAGCAGTACTTC. The chain links TRBV2 to TRBJ2-7, with 9 bases lining up with TRBD2. The germline V gene encodes CDR1 SNHLY and CDR2 FYNNEI. The CDR3 is 14 residues long. The junction had 6 bases not matched to a gene; V was cut back by 4 bases and J by 5 bases. The whole variable domain, filled in from reference TRBV2 and TRBJ2-7, reads EPEVTQTPSHQVTQMGQEVILRCVPISNHLYFYWYRQILGQKVEFLVSFYNNEISEKSEIFDDQFSVERPDGSNFTLKIRSTKLEDSAMYFCASSVAGGVHEQYFGPGTRLTVT.

The genes are TRBV6-5 and TRBJ2-1; TRBD1 might be the D (6 bases). V shed 2 bases and J shed 9 bases, with 17 bases lying between them. The germline CDR1 and CDR2 sequences are MNHEY and SVGAGI. CDR3 length equals 15 residues. The CDR3 is CASSYPPGVGSEQFF. For the CDR3, the DNA is TGTGCCAGCAGTTACCCGCCAGGGGTTGGTTCTGAGCAGTTCTTC.

This clone was observed a few times. The chain is built from TRBV7-3 and TRBJ1-1, with D uncertain. The CDR3 extends over 15 amino acids. V lost 2 bases, J lost 1 base, and 11 bases lay in between. The germline V gene has CDR1 SGHTA and CDR2 FQGTGA. The CDR3 region is CASSLSLGGNTEAFF. In DNA, the CDR3 is TGTGCCAGCAGCTTATCACTGGGTGGGAACACTGAAGCTTTCTTT.

V and J are TRBV5-1 and TRBJ2-2, with D possibly matching TRBD1 (6 bases). V was shortened by 9 bases and J by 4 bases, with 10 bases between the two germline ends. This CDR3 is 12 amino acids long. Germline V gene data show CDR1 as SGHRS and CDR2 as YFSETQ. The CDR3 sequence: CAIEDSTGELFF. For the CDR3, the DNA is TGCGCCATAGAGGACAGCACCGGGGAGCTGTTTTTT.

This clone was detected once. The V call is TRBV9, the J call TRBJ2-1; 11 positions agree with TRBD2. Germline V gives CDR1 SGDLS, CDR2 YYNGEE. CDR3 length: 16 residues. V gave up 0 bases and J gave up 7 bases; unmatched junction bases: 6. CDR3 protein: CASSVGLAGGRNEQFF. The CDR3 DNA follows: TGTGCCAGCAGCGTAGGTTTAGCGGGAGGGCGGAATGAGCAGTTCTTC.

CDR3 DNA sequence: TGTGCCAGCAGTGTACTGGGACAGGGTCTTCAGGAGACCCAGTACTTC. Amino acid sequence: CASSVLGQGLQETQYF. This chain uses TRBV6-1 with TRBJ2-5; 9 bases are shared with TRBD1. Germline V gene data show CDR1 as MNHNS and CDR2 as SASEGT. After removal of 4 bases from V and 5 bases from J, the junction contained 11 bases not matched to a gene. The CDR3 has 16 amino acids.

This clone was detected once. In DNA form, the CDR3 reads TGTGCCAGTAAAAAATTTGGTGCGACCGGGGAGCTGTTTTTT. It codes for CASKKFGATGELFF. V usage is TRBV19 and J usage is TRBJ2-2; D is undetermined. V lost 7 bases, J lost 5 bases, and 14 bases lay in between. Germline CDR1 reads LNHDA; CDR2 reads SQIVND (reference sequence). CDR3 size: 14 residues. The full variable domain, rest sourced from reference TRBV19 and TRBJ2-2, is DGGITQSPKYLFRKEGQNVTLSCEQNLNHDAMYWYRQDPGQGLRLIYYSQIVNDFQKGDIAEGYSVSREKKESFPLTVTSAQKNPTAFYLCASKKFGATGELFFGEGSRLTVL.

The chain carries TRBV27 and TRBJ2-1; 7 nucleotides agree with TRBD1. CDR3 size: 13 residues. Looked up from germline, CDR1 is MNHEY and CDR2 is SMNVEV (reference sequence). V lost 0 bases, J lost 15 bases, and 8 bases stayed unmatched. The CDR3 sequence: CASSLSGQGDMFF. CDR3 DNA: TGTGCCAGCAGTTTATCTGGTCAGGGGGATATGTTCTTC.

The chain combines TRBV6-6 with TRBJ2-7, with a possible D match to TRBD2 (5 bases). Germline loops: CDR1 MNHNY, CDR2 SVGAGI (reference sequence). This CDR3 has 14 amino acids. V lost 2 bases and J lost 2, with 10 bases in between. This chain's CDR3 is CASSYRGPPYEQYF. Written as DNA, the CDR3 is TGTGCCAGCAGTTACCGCGGGCCCCCCTACGAGCAGTACTTC.

The V and J genes are TRBV28 and TRBJ2-1; tentatively, D is TRBD2 (6 bases). This CDR3 is built from 18 residues. Per germline, CDR1 MDHEN and CDR2 SYDVKM. Trimming cost V 0 bases and J 0 bases, with 15 bases left between them. The CDR3 nucleotides are TGTGCCAGCAGTTTATGGGGGGTCCAGGGAGGCTCCTACAATGAGCAGTTCTTC. The encoded protein is CASSLWGVQGGSYNEQFF.

This chain's CDR3 is CSASGQAYEQYF. CDR3 DNA sequence: TGCAGCGCATCGGGACAGGCCTACGAGCAGTACTTC. This chain uses TRBV29-1 with TRBJ2-7; TRBD1 matches 8 bases. The CDR3 runs 12 residues. V dropped 7 bases and J dropped 2; count of bases not matched to a gene: 4. Per germline, CDR1 SQVTM and CDR2 ANQGSEA.

This clone was counted a few times. This chain links TRBV19 with TRBJ2-3; 7 nucleotides line up with TRBD2. CDR3 size: 17 residues. After removal of 3 bases from V and 2 bases from J, the junction contained 11 bases not matched to a gene. Germline loops: CDR1 LNHDA, CDR2 SQIVND (reference sequence). The CDR3, as DNA: TGTGCCAGTAGTATCAGGTGGGCTAGCGGAACCACAGATACGCAGTATTTT. Its translation is CASSIRWASGTTDTQYF.